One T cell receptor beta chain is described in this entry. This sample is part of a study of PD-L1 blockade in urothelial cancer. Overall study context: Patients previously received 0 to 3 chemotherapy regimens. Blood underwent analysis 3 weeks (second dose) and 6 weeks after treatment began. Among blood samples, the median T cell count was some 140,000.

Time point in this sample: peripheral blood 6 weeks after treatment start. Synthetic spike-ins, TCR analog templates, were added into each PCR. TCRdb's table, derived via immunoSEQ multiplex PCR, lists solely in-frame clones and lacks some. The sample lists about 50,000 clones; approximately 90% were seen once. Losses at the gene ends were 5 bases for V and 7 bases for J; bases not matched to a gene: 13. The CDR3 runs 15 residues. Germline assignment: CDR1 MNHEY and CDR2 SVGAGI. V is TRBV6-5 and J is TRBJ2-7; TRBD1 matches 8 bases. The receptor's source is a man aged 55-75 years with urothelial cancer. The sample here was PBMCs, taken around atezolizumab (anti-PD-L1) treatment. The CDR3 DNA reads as TGTGCCAGCAGTGTTTCGACAGGGGTTTCGGTTGAGCAGTACTTC. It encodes CASSVSTGVSVEQYF.